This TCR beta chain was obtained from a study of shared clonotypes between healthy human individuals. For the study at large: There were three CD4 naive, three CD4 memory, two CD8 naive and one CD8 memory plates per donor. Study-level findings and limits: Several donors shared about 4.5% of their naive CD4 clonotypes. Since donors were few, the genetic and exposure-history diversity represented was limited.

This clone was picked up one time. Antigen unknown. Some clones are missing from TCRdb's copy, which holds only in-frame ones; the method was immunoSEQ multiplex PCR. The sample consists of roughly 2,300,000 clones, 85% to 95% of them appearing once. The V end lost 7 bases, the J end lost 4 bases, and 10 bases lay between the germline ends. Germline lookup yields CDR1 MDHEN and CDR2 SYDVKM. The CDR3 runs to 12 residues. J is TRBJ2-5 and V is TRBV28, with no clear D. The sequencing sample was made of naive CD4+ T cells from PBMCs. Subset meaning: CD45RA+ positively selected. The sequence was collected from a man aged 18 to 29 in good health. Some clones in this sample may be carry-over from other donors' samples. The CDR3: CASIRGTETQYF. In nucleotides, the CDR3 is TGTGCCAGCATCCGAGGAACAGAGACCCAGTACTTC.